This record looks at one T cell receptor (beta chain) sequence and its context. Its cognate antigen is unknown. These data originate in a study of CD8 T cells in Susac syndrome. After extraction with the RNeasy kit, about 0.5 to 1 ug of the RNA was reverse transcribed using random hexamers. TCRdb reanalysed the immunoSEQ multiplex PCR reads using MiXCR and keeps one entry per CDR3 protein. The table lists over 100,000 distinct CDR3 sequences, about 96% of them singletons. Overall study findings and caveats: TCR sequencing and HLA analysis covered a relatively small number of individuals.

Unmatched junction bases numbered 9, after V lost 3 bases and J lost 12 bases. In germline, CDR1 is MDHEN, CDR2 SYDVKM. CDR3 length: 15 amino acids. The rearrangement uses TRBV28 and TRBJ2-1; TRBD2 agrees at 12 bases. This clonotype was sampled from a human donor in good health. The sample was CD4+ T cells from PBMCs. The CDR3 loop is CASSLSGLAGTVQFF. CDR3 coding DNA: TGTGCCAGCAGTTTGTCTGGACTAGCGGGAACCGTGCAGTTCTTC. The full variable domain, its missing parts supplied by reference TRBV28 and TRBJ2-1, is DVKVTQSSRYLVKRTGEKVFLECVQDMDHENMFWYRQDPGLGLRLIYFSYDVKMKEKGDIPEGYSVSREKKERFSLILESASTNQTSMYLCASSLSGLAGTVQFFGPGTRLTVL.